A single sample is the source of the 19 T cell receptor beta chains below, sequenced in a study of cytomegalovirus exposure and HLA in healthy donors. A multiplex PCR was run with 60 Vbeta primers and 13 Jbeta primers. Clones were sequenced by immunoSEQ multiplex PCR, and TCRdb holds only the in-frame ones, with some missing. This table has 150,000 to 200,000 clones, about 70% appearing once. The sample consisted of PBMCs. These receptors originate from a woman aged 25 to 45 in good health and CMV-seronegative.

CDR3 nucleotide sequence: TGTGCCAGCAGCTTAGCCCCCCTAGCGGGGTTAGAGACCCAGTACTTC. Protein: CASSLAPLAGLETQYF. The V and J genes are TRBV7-9 and TRBJ2-5; 9 bases are a match to TRBD2. The germline V gene has CDR1 SEHNR and CDR2 FQNEAQ (reference sequence). This CDR3 has 16 residues. The ends lost 0 bases at V and 4 bases at J; junction bases unmatched: 6. The full variable domain, its missing parts supplied by reference TRBV7-9 and TRBJ2-5, is DTGVSQNPRHKITKRGQNVTFRCDPISEHNRLYWYRQTLGQGPEFLTYFQNEAQLEKSRLLSDRFSAERPKGSFSTLEIQRTEQGDSAMYLCASSLAPLAGLETQYFGPGTRLLVL.

This clone was seen only a few times. V is TRBV5-1 and J is TRBJ2-1; 10 bases align to TRBD1. From germline, CDR1 is SGHRS and CDR2 YFSETQ. V lost 3 bases, J lost 5 bases, and 14 bases stayed unmatched. The CDR3 covers 18 residues. The CDR3 sequence: CASSSQGQGTGVNNEQFF. Here the CDR3 DNA reads TGCGCCAGCAGCTCCCAAGGGCAGGGGACAGGGGTTAACAATGAGCAGTTCTTC. Full variable domain (remainder filled in from reference TRBV5-1 and TRBJ2-1): KAGVTQTPRYLIKTRGQQVTLSCSPISGHRSVSWYQQTPGQGLQFLFEYFSETQRNKGNFPGRFSGRQFSNSRSEMNVSTLELGDSALYLCASSSQGQGTGVNNEQFFGPGTRLTVL.

To note about this clone: At the DNA level, this CDR3 is encoded by other sequences in the same sample as well. J is TRBJ2-7 and V is TRBV6-1; the match to TRBD1 covers 9 bases. Germline loops: CDR1 MNHNS, CDR2 SASEGT. The trim removed 2 bases at V and 4 bases at J, leaving 6 bases unmatched. The CDR3 covers 15 residues. CDR3 sequence: CASSESGTGNYEQYF. CDR3 nucleotide sequence: TGTGCCAGCAGTGAATCCGGGACAGGGAATTACGAGCAGTACTTC.

This clone was seen a few times. V gene TRBV6-5 combines with J gene TRBJ2-3; 9 positions agree with TRBD2. There are 15 residues in the CDR3. In germline, CDR1 is MNHEY, CDR2 SVGAGI. J lost 4 bases, V lost 9 bases, and 11 bases had no gene match. The CDR3: CASGLAGNPADTQYF. CDR3 nucleotides: TGTGCCAGTGGGCTAGCGGGAAATCCGGCAGATACGCAGTATTTT.

This chain uses TRBV7-3 with TRBJ2-1, with 10 bases aligning to TRBD2. This CDR3 region has 15 residues. V shed 4 bases and J 5 bases; nucleotides not matched to a gene: 5. CDR1 and CDR2 (germline): SGHTA, FQGTGA. The CDR3 bases are TGTGCCAGCAGCTCAGGACTAGCGGAAAACAATGAGCAGTTCTTC. This gives the protein CASSSGLAENNEQFF.

The rearrangement joins TRBV5-4 to TRBJ2-4; tentative D call: TRBD2 (5 bases). There are 13 residues in the CDR3. CDR1 and CDR2 (germline): SGHNT, YYREEE (reference sequence). The V end was cut by 6 bases, the J end by 3 bases, with 10 bases between. CDR3 in amino acids: CASTQAGKNIQYF. CDR3 nucleotides: TGTGCCAGCACCCAGGCGGGCAAAAACATTCAGTACTTC. Looking up the rest from reference TRBV5-4 and TRBJ2-4 gives the full variable domain: ETGVTQSPTHLIKTRGQQVTLRCSSQSGHNTVSWYQQALGQGPQFIFQYYREEENGRGNFPPRFSGLQFPNYSSELNVNALELDDSALYLCASTQAGKNIQYFGAGTRLSVL.

The gene calls are TRBV7-9 and TRBJ1-3; perhaps TRBD1 as D (5 bases). V was cut by 6 bases and J by 7 bases, with 13 bases left in between. Germline V gene sequence: CDR1 SEHNR, CDR2 FQNEAQ (reference sequence). The CDR3 has 13 residues. The CDR3 loop reads CASRGLLWNTIYF. CDR3 DNA sequence: TGTGCCAGCAGGGGGCTCCTATGGAACACCATATATTTT.

The chain uses TRBV5-4 and TRBJ2-1; TRBD2 matches at 12 bases. The V segment lost 4 bases and the J segment 4 bases; nucleotides outside the gene matches: 6. This CDR3 is 16 amino acids long. In germline, CDR1 is SGHNT, CDR2 YYREEE (reference sequence). CDR3 in DNA: TGTGCCAGCAGCCGAGCTAGCGGGAGGGGGTACAATGAGCAGTTCTTC. Translation gives CASSRASGRGYNEQFF. Full variable domain (remainder filled in from reference TRBV5-4 and TRBJ2-1): ETGVTQSPTHLIKTRGQQVTLRCSSQSGHNTVSWYQQALGQGPQFIFQYYREEENGRGNFPPRFSGLQFPNYSSELNVNALELDDSALYLCASSRASGRGYNEQFFGPGTRLTVL.

This chain connects TRBV15 to TRBJ1-5; 9 bases are shared with TRBD1. Per the germline V gene, CDR1 is LNHNV and CDR2 is YYDKDF (reference sequence). The CDR3 is made up of 15 amino acids. J gave up 2 bases and V 5 bases, and 4 bases lay outside the gene matches. CDR3: CATSARTGGNQPQHF. For the CDR3, the DNA is TGTGCCACCAGCGCGCGGACAGGGGGCAATCAGCCCCAGCATTTT.

V is TRBV28 and J is TRBJ2-2, with D maybe TRBD2 (6 bases). This CDR3 region has 14 residues. Trimming took 8 bases from V and 5 from J, leaving 15 bases between them. CDR1 and CDR2 from the germline V gene are MDHEN and SYDVKM. The CDR3 coding sequence is TGTGCCAGCCTCGCTCAGGGAGGAACCGGGGAGCTGTTTTTT. Its translation is CASLAQGGTGELFF.

Remarks on this clone: Distinct nucleotide sequences in the sample also encode this CDR3. The chain uses TRBV5-1 and TRBJ2-7; 7 nucleotides line up with TRBD1. Germline CDR1 SGHRS, CDR2 YFSETQ. CDR3 length: 14 residues. V gave up 4 bases and J gave up 1 base; unmatched junction bases: 5. The CDR3 region has the DNA TGCGCCAGCAGCCTCCTGGACAGGTCCTACGAGCAGTACTTC. Encoded protein: CASSLLDRSYEQYF.

This rearrangement joins TRBV5-1 to TRBJ2-1, with 7 bases lining up with TRBD2. This CDR3 is 15 amino acids long. The V segment lost 0 bases and the J segment 3 bases; nucleotides outside the gene matches: 3. The V gene's germline CDR1 is SGHRS and CDR2 YFSETQ. The CDR3 here is CASSLVGGGYNEQFF. CDR3 coding DNA: TGCGCCAGCAGCTTGGTAGGCGGGGGCTACAATGAGCAGTTCTTC.

The gene calls are TRBV19 and TRBJ1-2; no reliable D call. V lost 6 bases and J 4 bases, leaving 18 bases between the germline ends. CDR1 and CDR2 from the germline V gene are LNHDA and SQIVND (reference sequence). The CDR3 sequence is 15 residues long. CDR3 amino acids: CASRPSSSLPYGYTF. The DNA of the CDR3 is TGTGCCAGTAGACCTAGCTCGTCCCTTCCCTATGGCTACACCTTC.

The chain uses TRBV19 and TRBJ2-3; the D gene is possibly TRBD1 (5 bases). Germline loops: CDR1 LNHDA, CDR2 SQIVND (reference sequence). V was shortened by 3 bases and J by 4 bases, with 8 bases between the two germline ends. The CDR3 extends over 13 amino acids. The CDR3 protein is CASSIQGADTQYF. DNA of the CDR3: TGTGCCAGTAGTATCCAGGGTGCAGATACGCAGTATTTT.

The V call is TRBV7-2, the J call TRBJ1-2; 10 bases map to TRBD1. Trimming at V came to 5 bases and at J to 7 bases, leaving 7 bases not matched to a gene. Per germline, CDR1 SGHTA and CDR2 FQGNSA. The CDR3 consists of 14 residues. CDR3 nucleotide sequence: TGTGCCAGCAGCGCGGGACAGGGGCCCGGTGGCTACACCTTC. It is translated as CASSAGQGPGGYTF.

The CDR3 region is CASSPWALQTEAFF. The DNA of the CDR3 is TGTGCCAGCAGCCCCTGGGCCTTACAGACTGAAGCTTTCTTT. The chain links TRBV7-2 to TRBJ1-1, with D uncertain. Germline values: CDR1 SGHTA, CDR2 FQGNSA. The V end lost 5 bases, the J end lost 5 bases, and 15 bases lay between the germline ends. The CDR3 loop spans 14 amino acids.

About this clone itself: Different DNA sequences within this sample yield the same CDR3. The chain is built from TRBV7-9 and TRBJ1-1, with D perhaps TRBD1 (6 bases). In germline, CDR1 is SEHNR, CDR2 FQNEAQ (reference sequence). V was cut by 5 bases and J by 0 bases, with 10 bases left in between. The CDR3 extends over 14 amino acids. The CDR3 spells CASSDTGLNTEAFF. The DNA of the CDR3 is TGTGCCAGCAGCGATACAGGGTTGAACACTGAAGCTTTCTTT.

This clone has just a few counts. Other DNA sequences within the sample encode an identical CDR3. The chain's CDR3 is CASSEFKRVYYEQYF. The CDR3 DNA follows: TGTGCCAGCAGTGAATTTAAGAGGGTTTACTACGAGCAGTACTTC. V usage is TRBV6-1 and J usage is TRBJ2-7; possibly TRBD2 for D (5 bases). Trimming shortened V by 2 bases and J by 3 bases, and 14 bases separated the two germline ends. The CDR3 runs to 15 residues. Germline-derived CDR1 and CDR2 are MNHNS and SASEGT.

As to this clone: Other DNA sequences of this sample code for an identical CDR3. The chain recombines TRBV9 with TRBJ2-1, with 9 nucleotides matching TRBD2. Looked up from germline, CDR1 is SGDLS and CDR2 is YYNGEE. CDR3 length: 16 residues. The J segment lost 3 bases and the V segment lost 0 bases, leaving 4 bases of the junction unmatched. CDR3 sequence: CASSVEGRGGYNEQFF. The DNA of the CDR3 is TGTGCCAGCAGCGTAGAGGGGCGGGGGGGCTACAATGAGCAGTTCTTC.